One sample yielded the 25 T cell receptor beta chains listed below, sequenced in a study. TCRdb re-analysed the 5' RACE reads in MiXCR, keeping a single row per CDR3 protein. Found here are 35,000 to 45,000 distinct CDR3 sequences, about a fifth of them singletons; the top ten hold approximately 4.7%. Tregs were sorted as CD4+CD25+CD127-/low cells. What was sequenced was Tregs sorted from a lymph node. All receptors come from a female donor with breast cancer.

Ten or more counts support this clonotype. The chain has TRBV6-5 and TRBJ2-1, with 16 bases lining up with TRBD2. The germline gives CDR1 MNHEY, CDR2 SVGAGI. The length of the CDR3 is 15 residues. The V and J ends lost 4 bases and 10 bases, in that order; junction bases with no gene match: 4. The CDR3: CASSFGTSGRGEQFF. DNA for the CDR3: TGTGCCAGCAGTTTCGGGACTAGCGGGAGGGGGGAGCAGTTCTTC.

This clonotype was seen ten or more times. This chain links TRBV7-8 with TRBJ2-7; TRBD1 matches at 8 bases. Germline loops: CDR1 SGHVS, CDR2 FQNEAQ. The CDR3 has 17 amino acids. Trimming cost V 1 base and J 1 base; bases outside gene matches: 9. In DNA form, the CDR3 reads TGTGCCAGCAGCTTAGGGACAGGGACTTACACATCCTACGAGCAGTACTTC. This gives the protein CASSLGTGTYTSYEQYF. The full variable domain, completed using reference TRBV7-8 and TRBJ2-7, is GAGVSQSPRYKVAKRGQDVALRCDPISGHVSLFWYQQALGQGPEFLTYFQNEAQLDKSGLPSDRFFAERPEGSVSTLKIQRTQQEDSAVYLCASSLGTGTYTSYEQYFGPGTRLTVT.

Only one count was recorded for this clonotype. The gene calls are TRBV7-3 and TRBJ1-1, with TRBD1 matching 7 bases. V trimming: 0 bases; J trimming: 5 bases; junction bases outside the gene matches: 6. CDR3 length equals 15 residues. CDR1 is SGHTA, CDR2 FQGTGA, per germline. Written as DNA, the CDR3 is TGTGCCAGCAGCTTAACAGGGGGCGGAAAAACTGAAGCTTTCTTT. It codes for CASSLTGGGKTEAFF.

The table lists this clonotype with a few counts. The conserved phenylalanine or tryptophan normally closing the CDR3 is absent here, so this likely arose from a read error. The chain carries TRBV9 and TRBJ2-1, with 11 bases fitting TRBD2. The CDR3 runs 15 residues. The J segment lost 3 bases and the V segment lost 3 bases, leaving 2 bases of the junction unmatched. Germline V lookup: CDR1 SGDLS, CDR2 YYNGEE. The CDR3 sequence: CASSDTSGGYNEQFS. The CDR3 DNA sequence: TGTGCCAGCAGCGATACTAGCGGGGGCTACAATGAGCAGTTCTCC.

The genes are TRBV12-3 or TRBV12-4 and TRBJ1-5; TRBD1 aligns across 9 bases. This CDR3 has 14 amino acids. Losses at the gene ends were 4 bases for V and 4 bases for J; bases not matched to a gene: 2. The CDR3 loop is CASSYGTGNQPQHF. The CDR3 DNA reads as TGTGCCAGCAGTTACGGGACAGGGAATCAGCCCCAGCATTTT.

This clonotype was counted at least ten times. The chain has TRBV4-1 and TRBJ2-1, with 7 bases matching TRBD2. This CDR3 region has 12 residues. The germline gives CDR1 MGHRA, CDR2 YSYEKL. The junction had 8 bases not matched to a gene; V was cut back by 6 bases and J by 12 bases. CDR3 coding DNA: TGCGCCAGCAGACACGTGGGACTACCGCAGTTCTTC. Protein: CASRHVGLPQFF.

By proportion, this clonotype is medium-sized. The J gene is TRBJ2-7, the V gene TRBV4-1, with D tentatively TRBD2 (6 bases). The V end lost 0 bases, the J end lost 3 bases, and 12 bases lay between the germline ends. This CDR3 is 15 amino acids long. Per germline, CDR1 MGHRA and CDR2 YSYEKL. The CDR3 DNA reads TGCGCCAGCAGCCAAGACGGAGGGTCGGGCTACGAGCAGTACTTC. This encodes CASSQDGGSGYEQYF.

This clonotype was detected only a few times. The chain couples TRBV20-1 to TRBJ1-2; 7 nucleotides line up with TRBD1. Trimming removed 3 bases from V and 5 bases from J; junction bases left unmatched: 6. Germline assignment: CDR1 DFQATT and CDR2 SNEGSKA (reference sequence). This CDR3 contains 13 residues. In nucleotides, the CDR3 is TGCAGTGCTAGTGACAGGGATGGGTATGGCTACACCTTC. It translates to CSASDRDGYGYTF.

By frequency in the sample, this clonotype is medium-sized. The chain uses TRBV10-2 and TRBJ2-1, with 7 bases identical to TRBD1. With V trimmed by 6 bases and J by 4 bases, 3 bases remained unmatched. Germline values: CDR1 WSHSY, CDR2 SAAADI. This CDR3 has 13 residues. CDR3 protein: CASRRTGYNEQFF. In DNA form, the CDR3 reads TGCGCCAGCAGACGGACAGGTTACAATGAGCAGTTCTTC.

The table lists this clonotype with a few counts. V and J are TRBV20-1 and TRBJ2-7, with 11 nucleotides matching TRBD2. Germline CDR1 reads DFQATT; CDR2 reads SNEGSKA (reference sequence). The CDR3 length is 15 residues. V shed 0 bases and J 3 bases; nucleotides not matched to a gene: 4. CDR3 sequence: CSARDVTSGSYEQYF. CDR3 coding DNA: TGCAGTGCTAGAGATGTAACTAGCGGGAGCTACGAGCAGTACTTC.

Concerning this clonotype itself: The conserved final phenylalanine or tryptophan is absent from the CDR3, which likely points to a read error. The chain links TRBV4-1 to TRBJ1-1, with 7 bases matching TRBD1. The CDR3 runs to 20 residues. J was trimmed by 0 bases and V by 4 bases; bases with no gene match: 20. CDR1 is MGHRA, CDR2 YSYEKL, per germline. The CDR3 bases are TGCGCCAGCAGCCCGTCGCTACTCCTAGGGGGCTTATCCATGAACACTGAAGCTTTCTAT. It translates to CASSPSLLLGGLSMNTEAFY.

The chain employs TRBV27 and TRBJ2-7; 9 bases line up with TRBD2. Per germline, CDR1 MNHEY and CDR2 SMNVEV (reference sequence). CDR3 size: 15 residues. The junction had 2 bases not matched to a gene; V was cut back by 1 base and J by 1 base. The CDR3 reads CASSLFAGGSYEQYF. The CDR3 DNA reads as TGTGCCAGCAGTTTATTTGCGGGAGGGTCCTACGAGCAGTACTTC.

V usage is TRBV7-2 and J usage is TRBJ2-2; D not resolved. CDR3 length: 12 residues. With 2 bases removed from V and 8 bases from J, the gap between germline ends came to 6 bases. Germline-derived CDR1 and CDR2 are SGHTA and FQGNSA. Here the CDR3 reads CASSLSRGELFF. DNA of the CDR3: TGTGCCAGCAGCTTATCGAGGGGGGAGCTGTTTTTT.

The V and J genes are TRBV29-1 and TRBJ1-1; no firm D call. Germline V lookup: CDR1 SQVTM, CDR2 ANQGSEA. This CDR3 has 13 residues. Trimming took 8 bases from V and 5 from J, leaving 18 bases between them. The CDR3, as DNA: TGCAGCCTTCATTTGGGCATGGGTACTGAAGCTTTCTTT. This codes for CSLHLGMGTEAFF.

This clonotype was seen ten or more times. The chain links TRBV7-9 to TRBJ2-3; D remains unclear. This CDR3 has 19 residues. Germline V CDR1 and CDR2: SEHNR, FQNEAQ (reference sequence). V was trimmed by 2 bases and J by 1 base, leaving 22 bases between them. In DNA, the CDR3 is TGTGCCAGCAGCTTAATAGAGTTCGTGACTGGGATACGCACAGATACGCAGTATTTT. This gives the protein CASSLIEFVTGIRTDTQYF. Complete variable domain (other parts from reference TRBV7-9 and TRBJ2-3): DTGVSQNPRHKITKRGQNVTFRCDPISEHNRLYWYRQTLGQGPEFLTYFQNEAQLEKSRLLSDRFSAERPKGSFSTLEIQRTEQGDSAMYLCASSLIEFVTGIRTDTQYFGPGTRLTVL.

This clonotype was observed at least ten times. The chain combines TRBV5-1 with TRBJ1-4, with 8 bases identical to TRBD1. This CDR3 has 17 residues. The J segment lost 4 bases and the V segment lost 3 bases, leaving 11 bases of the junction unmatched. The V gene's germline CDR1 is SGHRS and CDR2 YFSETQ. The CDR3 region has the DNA TGCGCCAGCAGCTCAGGGGGCGCGAGTCAGAATAATGAAAAACTGTTTTTT. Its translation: CASSSGGASQNNEKLFF.

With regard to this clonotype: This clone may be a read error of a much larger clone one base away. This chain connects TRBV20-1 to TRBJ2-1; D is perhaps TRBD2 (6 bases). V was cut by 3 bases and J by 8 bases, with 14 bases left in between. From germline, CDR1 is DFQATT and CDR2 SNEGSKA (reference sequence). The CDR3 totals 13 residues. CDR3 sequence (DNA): TGCAGTGCTAGCGGGAGTAGGGGCGATGAGCAGTTCTTC. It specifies CSASGSRGDEQFF.

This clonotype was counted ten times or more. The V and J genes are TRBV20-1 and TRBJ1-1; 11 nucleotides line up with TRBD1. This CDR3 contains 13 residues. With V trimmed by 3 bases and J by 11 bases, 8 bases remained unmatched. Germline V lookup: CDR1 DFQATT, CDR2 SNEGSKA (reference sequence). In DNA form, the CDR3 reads TGCAGTGCTAGGGACAGGGGGCGAACGTTCGCTTTCTTT. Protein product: CSARDRGRTFAFF.

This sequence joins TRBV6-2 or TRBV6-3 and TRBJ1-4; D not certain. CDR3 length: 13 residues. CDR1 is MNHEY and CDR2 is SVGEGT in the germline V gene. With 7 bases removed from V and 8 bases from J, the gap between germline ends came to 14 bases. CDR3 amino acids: CASNGLWSEKLFF. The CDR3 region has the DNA TGTGCCAGCAACGGCCTATGGAGCGAAAAACTGTTTTTT.

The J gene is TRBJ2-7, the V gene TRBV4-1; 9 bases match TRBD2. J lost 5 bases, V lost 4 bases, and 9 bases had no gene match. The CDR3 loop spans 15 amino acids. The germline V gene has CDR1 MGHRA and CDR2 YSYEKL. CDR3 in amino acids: CASSRYSGSGDEQYF. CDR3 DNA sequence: TGCGCCAGCAGCCGGTATAGCGGGAGCGGCGACGAGCAGTACTTC.

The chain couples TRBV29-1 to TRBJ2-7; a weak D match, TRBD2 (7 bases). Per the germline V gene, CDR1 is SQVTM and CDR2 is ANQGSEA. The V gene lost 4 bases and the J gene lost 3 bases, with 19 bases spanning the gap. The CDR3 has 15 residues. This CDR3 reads CSVAGGGRPNYEQYF. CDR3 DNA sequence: TGCAGCGTTGCGGGGGGCGGGCGGCCCAACTACGAGCAGTACTTC.

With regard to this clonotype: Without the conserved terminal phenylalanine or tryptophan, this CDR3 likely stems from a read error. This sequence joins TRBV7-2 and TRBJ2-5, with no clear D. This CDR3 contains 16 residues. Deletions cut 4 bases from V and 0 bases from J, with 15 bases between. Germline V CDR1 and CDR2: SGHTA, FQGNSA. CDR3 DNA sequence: TGTGCCAGCAGCTCGTTTTTTCAGAGCAACCAAGAGACCCAGTACCTC. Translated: CASSSFFQSNQETQYL.

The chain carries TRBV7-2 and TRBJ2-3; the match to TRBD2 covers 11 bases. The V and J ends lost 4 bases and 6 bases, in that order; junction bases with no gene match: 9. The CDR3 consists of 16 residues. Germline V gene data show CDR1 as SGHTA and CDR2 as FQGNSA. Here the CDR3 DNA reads TGTGCCAGCAGCTCCAGCCTAGCGGGAGGATTGGATACGCAGTATTTT. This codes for CASSSSLAGGLDTQYF. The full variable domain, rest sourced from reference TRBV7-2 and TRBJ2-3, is GAGVSQSPSNKVTEKGKDVELRCDPISGHTALYWYRQSLGQGLEFLIYFQGNSAPDKSGLPSDRFSAERTGGSVSTLTIQRTQQEDSAVYLCASSSSLAGGLDTQYFGPGTRLTVL.

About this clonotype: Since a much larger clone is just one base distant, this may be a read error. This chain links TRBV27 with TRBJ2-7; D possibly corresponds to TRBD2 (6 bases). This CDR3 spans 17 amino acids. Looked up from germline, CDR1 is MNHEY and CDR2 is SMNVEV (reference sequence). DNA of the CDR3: TGTGCCAGCAGTTTAACGGGGGTTTGGGCCAGCTCCTACAAGCAGTACTTC. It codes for CASSLTGVWASSYKQYF.

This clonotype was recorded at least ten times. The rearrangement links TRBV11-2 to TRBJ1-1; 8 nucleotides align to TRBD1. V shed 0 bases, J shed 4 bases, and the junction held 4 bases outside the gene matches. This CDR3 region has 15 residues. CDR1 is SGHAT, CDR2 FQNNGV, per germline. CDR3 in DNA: TGTGCCAGCAGCTTAGATCAACAGGGGGTCACTGAAGCTTTCTTT. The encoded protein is CASSLDQQGVTEAFF.